This TCR beta chain is drawn from a study (dated by TCRdb to between 2015 and 2016). For context, the study as a whole: Whether tumor-infiltrating Tregs in breast cancer are recruited from blood Tregs or converted in situ from other CD4+ T cell subsets was tested. Overall study outcomes, separate from this receptor: Rather than covering whole repertoires, validation in the larger cohort was restricted to a single TCR beta V-J rearrangement. The TCR gene usage of tumor memory CD4+ T cells clustered together with blood and lymph node memory CD4+ cells and with lymph node naive CD4+ cells. The greatest overlap of tumor-infiltrating Treg TCR alpha and beta sequences was with tumor naive CD4+ T cells, followed next by blood naive CD4+ T cells.

Amplification of full-length TCR variable regions was done by 5' RACE PCR using constant-region reverse primers, and this step was followed by semi-nested PCR with Nested Universal Primer A. The ReliaPrep RNA Cell Miniprep System was used to extract total RNA, which was then reverse transcribed into 5'RACE-ready cDNA with the SMARTer RACE 5'/3' Kit. Multiplex adaptors were used to barcode full-length TCR alpha and beta libraries, and the barcoded libraries were sequenced on an Illumina MiSeq. The authors processed their data as follows. For each of nine subset-tissue groups, sequencing data from the five patients were pooled, and the groups were compared by unsupervised clustering of TCR gene usage. The Morisita-Horn index was used to calculate repertoire similarity, with shared sequences weighted by how much each contributed to each repertoire. TCRdb handled the public reads itself, with Q25 trimming in fastp and clone calling in MiXCR, and kept productive beta chains. Every distinct CDR3 protein forms one entry, paired with its most common genes and DNA. The V and J calls and clone size are TCRdb's, not the authors'. The sample table holds tens of thousands of distinct CDR3 sequences, of which roughly 28% were seen once. The ten most abundant clones make up under 2.5% of the sample.

This clonotype has only a few counts. The clone's antigen remains unknown. No quality values exist for individual bases; no much larger clone is one base distant. For this chain, trimming is 8 bases at the V end and 9 bases at the J end, and the number of junction bases without a gene match is 9. The CDR3 sequence holds 13 residues, the cysteine and phenylalanine included. Here the CDR3 DNA is all that survives: 39 bases in frame from base 1. The CDR1 and CDR2 encoded by the germline V gene (reference sequence) are MNHNY and SVGAGI. The Miltenyi Naive CD4+ T Cell Isolation kit was used to purify naive CD4+ T cells, and CD25 microbeads were used to remove Tregs. Tregs, naive and memory CD4+ T cells from tumor, blood and ipsilateral draining lymph nodes of 5 or 6 breast cancer patients underwent full-length TCR alpha and beta sequencing. Ficoll density gradient centrifugation was used to isolate mononuclear cells from either lymph nodes or under 65 ml of peripheral blood. FACS confirmed that the sorted cell populations were more than 90% pure.

The sequence joins TRBV6-6 to TRBJ2-4; 8 central nucleotides agree with TRBD1. This receptor was obtained from a female donor with breast cancer. Sequenced sample: naive CD4+ T cells sorted from blood. What the cell subset or site label conveys for this sample: naive CD4+ T cells, CD4+CD45RA+CD25-. CDR3 reads: CASGRTGNGIQYF. The DNA reads TGTGCCAGCGGCCGGACAGGGAACGGCATTCAGTACTTC.